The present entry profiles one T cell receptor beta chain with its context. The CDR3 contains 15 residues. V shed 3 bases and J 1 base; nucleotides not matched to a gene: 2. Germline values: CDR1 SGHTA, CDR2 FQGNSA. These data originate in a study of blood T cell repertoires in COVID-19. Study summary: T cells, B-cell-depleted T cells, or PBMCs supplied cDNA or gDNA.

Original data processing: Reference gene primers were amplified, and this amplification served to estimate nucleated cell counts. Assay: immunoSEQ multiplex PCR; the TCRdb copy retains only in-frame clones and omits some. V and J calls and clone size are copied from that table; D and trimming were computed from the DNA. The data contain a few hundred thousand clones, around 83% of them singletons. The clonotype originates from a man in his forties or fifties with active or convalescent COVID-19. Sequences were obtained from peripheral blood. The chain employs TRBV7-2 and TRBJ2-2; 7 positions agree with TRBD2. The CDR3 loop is CASSFGGMNTGELFF. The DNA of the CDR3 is TGTGCCAGCAGCTTCGGGGGGATGAACACCGGGGAGCTGTTTTTT.